These 13 T cell receptor beta chains originate from one sample sequenced in a study of cytomegalovirus exposure and HLA in healthy donors. PCR employed 60 Vbeta and 13 Jbeta primers. The method was immunoSEQ multiplex PCR; TCRdb's version includes in-frame clones alone and lacks a portion of them. The table records roughly 90,000 clones, about 88% of them present only once. Input material: PBMCs. The receptors were sampled from a man younger than 35 in good health and CMV-seronegative.

V usage is TRBV6-1 and J usage is TRBJ2-7, with 10 nucleotides matching TRBD2. CDR3 length: 14 amino acids. V shed 7 bases and J 2 bases; nucleotides not matched to a gene: 5. The germline CDR1 and CDR2 sequences are MNHNS and SASEGT. The CDR3 sequence is CASILTSGTYEQYF. Written as DNA, the CDR3 is TGTGCCAGCATCCTAACTAGCGGGACCTACGAGCAGTACTTC.

The rearrangement uses TRBV27 and TRBJ2-7; D may be TRBD1 (6 bases). This CDR3 has 15 residues. The ends were cut back, 4 bases at V and 0 bases at J, with 13 bases in the middle. The germline gives CDR1 MNHEY, CDR2 SMNVEV (reference sequence). CDR3 residues: CASSYRTGTSYEQYF. The CDR3 DNA follows: TGTGCCAGCAGTTATAGAACAGGGACCTCCTACGAGCAGTACTTC.

This chain joins TRBV28 and TRBJ1-5, with D unclear. The CDR3 length is 14 residues. V gave up 6 bases and J gave up 1 base, with 10 bases separating them. Germline CDR1 and CDR2: MDHEN and SYDVKM. CDR3 bases: TGTGCCAGCAGACCTCGGGGAAGCAATCAGCCCCAGCATTTT. As protein: CASRPRGSNQPQHF.

This clone was counted a single time. V and J are TRBV2 and TRBJ1-2, with TRBD1 identical over 9 bases. Germline CDR1 SNHLY, CDR2 FYNNEI. Germline trimming cut 1 base from V and 6 bases from J; bases unmatched to any gene: 6. The CDR3 sequence is 15 residues long. This CDR3 reads CASSEGDRVQDGYTF. The CDR3 DNA sequence: TGTGCCAGCAGTGAAGGGGACAGGGTACAGGATGGCTACACCTTC. Full variable domain (outside the CDR3, taken from reference TRBV2 and TRBJ1-2): EPEVTQTPSHQVTQMGQEVILRCVPISNHLYFYWYRQILGQKVEFLVSFYNNEISEKSEIFDDQFSVERPDGSNFTLKIRSTKLEDSAMYFCASSEGDRVQDGYTFGSGTRLTVV.

CDR3 sequence reads: CASSQDLSFEQYF. The CDR3 bases are TGCGCCAGCAGCCAAGATCTGTCTTTTGAGCAGTACTTC. The V gene is TRBV4-3, the J gene TRBJ2-7; D is ambiguous. Trimming left V 0 bases short and J 7 bases short, with 10 bases between. Germline CDR1 is LGHNA and CDR2 is YSLEER. The CDR3 sequence is 13 residues long.

The V gene is TRBV27, the J gene TRBJ2-1; 7 positions agree with TRBD1. Germline CDR1 MNHEY, CDR2 SMNVEV (reference sequence). There are 14 residues in the CDR3. The J segment lost 9 bases and the V segment lost 7 bases, leaving 12 bases of the junction unmatched. The CDR3 coding sequence is TGTGCCAGCATAGGGACAGCTACCCGATTTGAGCAGTTCTTC. Amino acids: CASIGTATRFEQFF.

The table lists this clone with a count of one. DNA of the CDR3: TGTGCCAGCAGCCCTCCCCCTAGCGGGATGGGCGATGAGCAGTTCTTC. Protein product: CASSPPPSGMGDEQFF. The rearrangement joins TRBV5-4 to TRBJ2-1; 9 bases align to TRBD2. The trim removed 4 bases at V and 8 bases at J, leaving 13 bases unmatched. The CDR3 runs 16 residues. Germline CDR1 SGHNT, CDR2 YYREEE (reference sequence).

This rearrangement joins TRBV5-1 to TRBJ2-2, with D perhaps matching TRBD1 (6 bases). Per germline, CDR1 SGHRS and CDR2 YFSETQ. CDR3 length: 15 amino acids. The germline V and J ends were trimmed by 4 bases and 6 bases, with 16 bases remaining between them. CDR3 DNA sequence: TGCGCCAGCAGCCGTTGGACAGACGTTGCCGGGGAGCTGTTTTTT. Translation: CASSRWTDVAGELFF.

The chain combines TRBV29-1 with TRBJ1-2; possible D gene TRBD1, 6 bases. CDR3 length: 15 residues. Germline loops: CDR1 SQVTM, CDR2 ANQGSEA. V gave up 4 bases and J gave up 3 bases, with 18 bases separating them. The CDR3 DNA sequence: TGCAGCGTTGTCCTACCGGGACAATTATACTATGGCTACACCTTC. It yields the protein CSVVLPGQLYYGYTF.

J is TRBJ2-3 and V is TRBV4-1; TRBD1 might be the D (6 bases). The CDR3 is 17 amino acids. The V end was cut by 1 base, the J end by 2 bases, with 16 bases between. Per the germline V gene, CDR1 is MGHRA and CDR2 is YSYEKL. DNA for the CDR3: TGCGCCAGCAGCCAAGTTCCTGGGCAGGGGATCACAGATACGCAGTATTTT. It codes for CASSQVPGQGITDTQYF.

The chain recombines TRBV2 with TRBJ1-1, with 8 nucleotides matching TRBD1. The CDR3 length is 15 residues. Unmatched junction bases numbered 9, after V lost 9 bases and J lost 0 bases. The germline CDR1 and CDR2 sequences are SNHLY and FYNNEI. CDR3 sequence (DNA): TGTGCCAGGGGCAAACAGGGGGAATTGAACACTGAAGCTTTCTTT. Its protein is CARGKQGELNTEAFF.

The V gene is TRBV6-1, the J gene TRBJ2-7, with a possible D match to TRBD1 (6 bases). There are 14 residues in the CDR3. V lost 3 bases, J lost 2 bases, and 11 bases lay in between. Per the germline V gene, CDR1 is MNHNS and CDR2 is SASEGT. Written as DNA, the CDR3 is TGTGCCAGCAGTGACTACTACAGGGCCTACGAGCAGTACTTC. This translates into CASSDYYRAYEQYF.

This clone turned up a few times. The CDR3 sequence is CASSLALPGRVNNEQFF. CDR3 nucleotides: TGTGCCAGCAGCTTAGCGTTACCGGGGAGGGTTAACAATGAGCAGTTCTTC. The rearrangement uses TRBV7-6 and TRBJ2-1; 7 positions match TRBD2. The CDR3 has 17 residues. Looked up from germline, CDR1 is SGHVS and CDR2 is FNYEAQ. V was pared by 0 bases and J by 5 bases, with 10 bases of the junction left unmatched.